The clone carrying this T cell receptor beta chain was detected many times. Its cognate antigen is unknown. This sample stems from a study of CD8 T cells in ankylosing spondylitis. Overall study results and limits: Apparently characteristic of ankylosing spondylitis blood was a TCR beta motif (roughly eight highly homologous variants). Clones linked to the disease showed a CD8+ phenotype. They occurred at relatively low frequencies in peripheral blood.

Germline values: CDR1 MDHEN, CDR2 SYDVKM. The CDR3 length is 16 residues. V was trimmed by 4 bases and J by 1 base, leaving 16 bases between them. The authors made TCR beta libraries by quantitative 5'-RACE with molecular barcodes. TCRdb recomputed calls from the 5' RACE reads with MiXCR, one row per CDR3 protein. There are 150,000 to 200,000 distinct CDR3 sequences in the sample; about 9.9% occur only once, and approximately 32% lies in the top ten. The origin of this receptor is a male donor with ankylosing spondylitis or in good health (not recorded which). The material sequenced was blood, either unsorted or a sorted T cell fraction (not recorded which). The rearrangement links TRBV28 to TRBJ1-2, with a tentative D call TRBD1 (6 bases). CDR3: CASSSSWDILNYGYTF. The CDR3 region has the DNA TGTGCCAGCAGTTCCTCCTGGGACATCCTTAACTATGGCTACACCTTC.